This T cell receptor (beta chain) was sequenced in a study of cytomegalovirus exposure and HLA in healthy donors. V lost 5 bases to trimming and J lost 3 bases; unmatched junction nucleotides: 4. This CDR3 is 14 amino acids long. The germline CDR1 and CDR2 sequences are LNHDA and SQIVND (reference sequence). The sample holds a few counts of this clone. Its antigen remains unknown. 13 Jbeta primers and 60 Vbeta primers were used for the PCR. Clones were read by immunoSEQ multiplex PCR, and TCRdb kept only the in-frame ones, dropping some. The sample lists approximately 100,000 clones; more than 70% were seen once. Study-wide results and caveats: Another analysis was done later, and it associated over 15,000 TCR beta sequences with HLA alleles at 0.05 false discovery rate.

The receptor was isolated from a man aged 40-50 years in good health and CMV-seronegative. Sequencing used PBMCs. This chain joins TRBV19 and TRBJ2-3; 8 positions match TRBD2. CDR3 loop: CASSLGGGTDTQYF. Here the CDR3 DNA reads TGTGCCAGTAGTTTAGGCGGGGGGACAGATACGCAGTATTTT.